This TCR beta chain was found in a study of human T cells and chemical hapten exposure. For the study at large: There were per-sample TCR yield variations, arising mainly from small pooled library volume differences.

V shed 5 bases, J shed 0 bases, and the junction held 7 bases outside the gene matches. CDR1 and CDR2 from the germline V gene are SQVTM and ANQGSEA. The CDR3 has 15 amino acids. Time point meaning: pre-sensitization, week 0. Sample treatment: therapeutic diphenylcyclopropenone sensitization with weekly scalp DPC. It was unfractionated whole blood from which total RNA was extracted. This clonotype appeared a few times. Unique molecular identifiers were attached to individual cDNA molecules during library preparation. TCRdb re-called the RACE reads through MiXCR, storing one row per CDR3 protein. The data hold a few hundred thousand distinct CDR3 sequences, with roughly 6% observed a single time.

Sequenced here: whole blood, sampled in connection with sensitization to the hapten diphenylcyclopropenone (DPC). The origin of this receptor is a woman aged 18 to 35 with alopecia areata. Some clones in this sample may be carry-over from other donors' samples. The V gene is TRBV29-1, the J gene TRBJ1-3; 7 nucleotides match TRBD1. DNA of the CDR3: TGCAGCGTTCGAGGGGGCGAGCCCTCTGGAAACACCATATATTTT. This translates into CSVRGGEPSGNTIYF.